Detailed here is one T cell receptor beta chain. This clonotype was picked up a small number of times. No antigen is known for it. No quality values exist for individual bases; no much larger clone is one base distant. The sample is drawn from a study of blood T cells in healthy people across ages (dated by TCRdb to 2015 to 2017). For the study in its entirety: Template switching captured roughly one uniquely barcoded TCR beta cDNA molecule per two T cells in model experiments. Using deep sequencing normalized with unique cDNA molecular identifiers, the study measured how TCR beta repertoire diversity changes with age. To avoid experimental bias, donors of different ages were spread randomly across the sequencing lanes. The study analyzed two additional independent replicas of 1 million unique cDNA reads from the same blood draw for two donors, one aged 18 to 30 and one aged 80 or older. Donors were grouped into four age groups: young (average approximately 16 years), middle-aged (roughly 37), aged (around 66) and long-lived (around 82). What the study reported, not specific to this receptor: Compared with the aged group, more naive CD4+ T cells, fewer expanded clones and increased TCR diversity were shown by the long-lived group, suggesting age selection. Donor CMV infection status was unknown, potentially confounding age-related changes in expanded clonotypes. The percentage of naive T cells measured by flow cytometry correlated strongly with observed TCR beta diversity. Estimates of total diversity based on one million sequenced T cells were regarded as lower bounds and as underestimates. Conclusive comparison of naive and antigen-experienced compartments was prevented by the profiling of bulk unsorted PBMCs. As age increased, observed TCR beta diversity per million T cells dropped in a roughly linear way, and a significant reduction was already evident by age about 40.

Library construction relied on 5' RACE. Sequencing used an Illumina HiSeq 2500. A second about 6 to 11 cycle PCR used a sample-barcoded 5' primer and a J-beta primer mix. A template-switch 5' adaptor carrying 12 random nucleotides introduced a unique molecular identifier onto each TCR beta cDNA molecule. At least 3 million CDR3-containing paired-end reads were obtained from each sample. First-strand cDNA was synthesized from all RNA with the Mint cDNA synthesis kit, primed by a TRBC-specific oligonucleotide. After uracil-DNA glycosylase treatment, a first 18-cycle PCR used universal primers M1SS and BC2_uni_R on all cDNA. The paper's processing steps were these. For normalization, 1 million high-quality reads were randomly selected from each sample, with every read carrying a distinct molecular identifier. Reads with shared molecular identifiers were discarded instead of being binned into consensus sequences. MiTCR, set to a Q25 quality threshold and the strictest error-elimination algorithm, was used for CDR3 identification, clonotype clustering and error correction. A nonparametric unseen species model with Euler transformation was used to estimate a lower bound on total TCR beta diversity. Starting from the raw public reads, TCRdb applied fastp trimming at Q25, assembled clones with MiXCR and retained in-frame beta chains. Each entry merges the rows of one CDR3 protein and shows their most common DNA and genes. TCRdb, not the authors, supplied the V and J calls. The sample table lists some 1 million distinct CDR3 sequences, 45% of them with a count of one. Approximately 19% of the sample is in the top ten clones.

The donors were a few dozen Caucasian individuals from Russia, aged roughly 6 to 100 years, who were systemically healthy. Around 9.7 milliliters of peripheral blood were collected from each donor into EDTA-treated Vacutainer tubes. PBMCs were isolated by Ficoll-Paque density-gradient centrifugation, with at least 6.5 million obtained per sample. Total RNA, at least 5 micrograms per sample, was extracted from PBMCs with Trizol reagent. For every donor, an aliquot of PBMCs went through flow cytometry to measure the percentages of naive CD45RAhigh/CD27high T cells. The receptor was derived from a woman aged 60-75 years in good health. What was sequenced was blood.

Read as DNA, the sequence is TGTGCCAGCAGCTTAGACTGCAGGGTTTCGCAAGAGACCCAGTACTTC. Translated, this gives CASSLDCRVSQETQYF. Rearrangement joined TRBV13 to TRBJ2-5; matching of 5 bases hints at TRBD1 as the D gene. The CDR3 sequence holds 16 residues, the cysteine and phenylalanine included. The only DNA kept is the CDR3, 48 bases in frame from the first base. CDR1 and CDR2 (PRHDT, FYEKMQ) derive from the germline V gene (reference sequence). The trim is 1 base for V and 2 bases for J, with a gap of 14 bases between the germline ends. Here the CDR3 is joined to the reference TRBV13 and TRBJ2-5 genes, and the full variable domain is: AAGVIQSPRHLIKEKRETATLKCYPIPRHDTVYWYQQGPGQDPQFLISFYEKMQSDKGSIPDRFSAQQFSDYHSELNMSSLELGDSALYFCASSLDCRVSQETQYFGPGTRLLVL.